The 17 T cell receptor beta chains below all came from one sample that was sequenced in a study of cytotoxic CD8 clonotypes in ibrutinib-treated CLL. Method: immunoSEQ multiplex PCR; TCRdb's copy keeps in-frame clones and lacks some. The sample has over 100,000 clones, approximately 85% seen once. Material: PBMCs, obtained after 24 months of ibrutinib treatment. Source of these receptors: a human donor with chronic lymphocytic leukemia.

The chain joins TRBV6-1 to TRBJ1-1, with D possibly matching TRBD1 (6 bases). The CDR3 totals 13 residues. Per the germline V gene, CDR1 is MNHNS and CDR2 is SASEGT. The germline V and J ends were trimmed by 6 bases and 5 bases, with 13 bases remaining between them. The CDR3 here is CASRTGERTEAFF. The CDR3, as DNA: TGTGCCAGCAGGACAGGAGAACGGACTGAAGCTTTCTTT.

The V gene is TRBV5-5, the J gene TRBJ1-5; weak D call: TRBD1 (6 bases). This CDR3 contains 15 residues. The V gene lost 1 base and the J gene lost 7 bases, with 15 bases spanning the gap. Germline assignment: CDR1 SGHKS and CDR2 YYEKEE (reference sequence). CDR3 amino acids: CASSLRGDPGQPQHF. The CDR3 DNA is TGTGCCAGCAGCTTGAGGGGGGATCCGGGGCAGCCCCAGCATTTT.

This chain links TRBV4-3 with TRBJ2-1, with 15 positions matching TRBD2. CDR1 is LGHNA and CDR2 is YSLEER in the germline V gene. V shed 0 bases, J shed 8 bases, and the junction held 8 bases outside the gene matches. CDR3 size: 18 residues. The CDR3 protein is CASSQEDIGLAGGYEQFF. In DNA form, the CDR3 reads TGCGCCAGCAGCCAAGAAGACATAGGACTAGCGGGAGGGTATGAGCAGTTCTTC.

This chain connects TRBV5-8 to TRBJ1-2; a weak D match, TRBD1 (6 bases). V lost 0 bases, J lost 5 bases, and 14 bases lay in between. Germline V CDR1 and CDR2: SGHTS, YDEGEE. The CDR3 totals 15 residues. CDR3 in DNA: TGTGCCAGCAGCTTGGAGCAGGGGCGATTTTATGGCTACACCTTC. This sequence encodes CASSLEQGRFYGYTF.

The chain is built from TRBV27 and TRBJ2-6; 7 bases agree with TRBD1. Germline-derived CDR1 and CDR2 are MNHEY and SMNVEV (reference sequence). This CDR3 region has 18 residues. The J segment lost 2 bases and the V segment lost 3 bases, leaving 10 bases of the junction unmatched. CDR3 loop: CASSFRQGDLAGANVLTF. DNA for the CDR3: TGTGCCAGCAGTTTCCGACAGGGCGATCTGGCTGGGGCCAACGTCCTGACTTTC.

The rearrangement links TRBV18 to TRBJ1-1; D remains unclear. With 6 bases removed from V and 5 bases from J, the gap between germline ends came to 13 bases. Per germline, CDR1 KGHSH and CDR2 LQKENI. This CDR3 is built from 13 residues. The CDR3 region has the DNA TGTGCCAGCTCGCCCCCCGGACTGACTGAAGCTTTCTTT. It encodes CASSPPGLTEAFF.

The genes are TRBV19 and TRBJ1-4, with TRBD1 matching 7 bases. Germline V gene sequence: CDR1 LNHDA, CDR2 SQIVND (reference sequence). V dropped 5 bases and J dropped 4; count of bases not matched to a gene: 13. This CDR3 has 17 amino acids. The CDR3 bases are TGTGCCAGTAGTGTACAGGGACAGTTTCGGCTTAATGAAAAACTGTTTTTT. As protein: CASSVQGQFRLNEKLFF.

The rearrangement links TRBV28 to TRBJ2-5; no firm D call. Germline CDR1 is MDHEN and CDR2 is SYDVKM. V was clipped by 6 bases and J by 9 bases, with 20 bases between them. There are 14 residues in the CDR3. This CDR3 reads CASRPWARIVAQYF. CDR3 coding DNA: TGTGCCAGCAGGCCCTGGGCCCGAATCGTTGCCCAGTACTTC.

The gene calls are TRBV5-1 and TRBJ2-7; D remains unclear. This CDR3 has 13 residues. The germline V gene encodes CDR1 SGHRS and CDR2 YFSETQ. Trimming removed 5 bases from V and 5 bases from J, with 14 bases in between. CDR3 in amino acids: CASRSSPLNEQYF. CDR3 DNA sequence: TGCGCCAGCAGATCCTCGCCATTAAACGAGCAGTACTTC. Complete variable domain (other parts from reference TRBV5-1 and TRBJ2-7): KAGVTQTPRYLIKTRGQQVTLSCSPISGHRSVSWYQQTPGQGLQFLFEYFSETQRNKGNFPGRFSGRQFSNSRSEMNVSTLELGDSALYLCASRSSPLNEQYFGPGTRLTVT.

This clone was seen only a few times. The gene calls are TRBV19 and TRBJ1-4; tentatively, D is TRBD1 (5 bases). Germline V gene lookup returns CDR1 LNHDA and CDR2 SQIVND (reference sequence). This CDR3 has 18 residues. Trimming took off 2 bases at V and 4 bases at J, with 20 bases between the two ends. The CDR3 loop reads CASSIRKYGAAFNEKLFF. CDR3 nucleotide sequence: TGTGCCAGTAGTATACGAAAGTATGGGGCGGCCTTTAATGAAAAACTGTTTTTT. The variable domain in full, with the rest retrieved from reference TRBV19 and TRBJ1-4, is DGGITQSPKYLFRKEGQNVTLSCEQNLNHDAMYWYRQDPGQGLRLIYYSQIVNDFQKGDIAEGYSVSREKKESFPLTVTSAQKNPTAFYLCASSIRKYGAAFNEKLFFGSGTQLSVL.

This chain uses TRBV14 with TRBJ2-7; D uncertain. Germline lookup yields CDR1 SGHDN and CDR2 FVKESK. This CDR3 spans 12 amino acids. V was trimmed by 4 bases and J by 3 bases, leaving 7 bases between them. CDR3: CASSLGGYEQYF. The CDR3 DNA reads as TGTGCCAGCAGCCTCGGTGGCTACGAGCAGTACTTC.

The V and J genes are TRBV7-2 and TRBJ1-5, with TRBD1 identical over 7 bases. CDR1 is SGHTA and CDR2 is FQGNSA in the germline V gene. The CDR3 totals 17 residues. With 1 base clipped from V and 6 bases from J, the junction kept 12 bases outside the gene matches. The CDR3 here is CASSLGGGHRGGQPQHF. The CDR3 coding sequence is TGTGCCAGCAGCTTAGGGGGGGGGCACAGGGGAGGTCAGCCCCAGCATTTT.

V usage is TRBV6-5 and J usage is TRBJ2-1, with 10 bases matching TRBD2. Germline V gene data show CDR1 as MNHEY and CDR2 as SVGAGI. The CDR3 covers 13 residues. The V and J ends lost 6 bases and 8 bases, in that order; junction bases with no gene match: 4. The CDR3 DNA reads TGTGCCAGCAGACTAGCGGGACGCGATGAGCAGTTCTTC. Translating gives CASRLAGRDEQFF.

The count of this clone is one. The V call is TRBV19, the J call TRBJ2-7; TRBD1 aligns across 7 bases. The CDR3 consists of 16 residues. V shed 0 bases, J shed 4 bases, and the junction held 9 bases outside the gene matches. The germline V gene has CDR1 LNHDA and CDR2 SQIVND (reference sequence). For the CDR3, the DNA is TGTGCCAGTAGTATAGACCTGATGGGACAGCTTTACGAGCAGTACTTC. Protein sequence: CASSIDLMGQLYEQYF. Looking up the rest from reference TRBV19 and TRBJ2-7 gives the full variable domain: DGGITQSPKYLFRKEGQNVTLSCEQNLNHDAMYWYRQDPGQGLRLIYYSQIVNDFQKGDIAEGYSVSREKKESFPLTVTSAQKNPTAFYLCASSIDLMGQLYEQYFGPGTRLTVT.

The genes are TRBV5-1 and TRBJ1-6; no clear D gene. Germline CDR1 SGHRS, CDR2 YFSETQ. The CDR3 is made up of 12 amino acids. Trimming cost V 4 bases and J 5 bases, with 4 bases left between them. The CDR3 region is CASSLNNSPLHF. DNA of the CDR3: TGCGCCAGCAGCCTTAATAATTCACCCCTCCACTTT. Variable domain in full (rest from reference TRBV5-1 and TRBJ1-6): KAGVTQTPRYLIKTRGQQVTLSCSPISGHRSVSWYQQTPGQGLQFLFEYFSETQRNKGNFPGRFSGRQFSNSRSEMNVSTLELGDSALYLCASSLNNSPLHFGNGTRLTVT.

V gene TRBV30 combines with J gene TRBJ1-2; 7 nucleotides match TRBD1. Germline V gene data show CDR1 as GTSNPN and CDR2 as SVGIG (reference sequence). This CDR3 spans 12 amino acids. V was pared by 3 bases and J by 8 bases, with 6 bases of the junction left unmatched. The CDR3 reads CAWRTGLRGYTF. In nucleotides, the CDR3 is TGTGCCTGGAGGACAGGGCTCCGGGGCTACACCTTC.

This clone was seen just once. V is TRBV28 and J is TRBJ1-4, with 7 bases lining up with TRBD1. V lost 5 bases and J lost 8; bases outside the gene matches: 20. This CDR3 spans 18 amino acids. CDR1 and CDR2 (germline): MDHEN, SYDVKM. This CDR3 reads CASSPMRQGVMRKEKLFF. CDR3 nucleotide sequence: TGTGCCAGCAGTCCCATGAGGCAGGGGGTAATGCGTAAAGAAAAACTGTTTTTT.